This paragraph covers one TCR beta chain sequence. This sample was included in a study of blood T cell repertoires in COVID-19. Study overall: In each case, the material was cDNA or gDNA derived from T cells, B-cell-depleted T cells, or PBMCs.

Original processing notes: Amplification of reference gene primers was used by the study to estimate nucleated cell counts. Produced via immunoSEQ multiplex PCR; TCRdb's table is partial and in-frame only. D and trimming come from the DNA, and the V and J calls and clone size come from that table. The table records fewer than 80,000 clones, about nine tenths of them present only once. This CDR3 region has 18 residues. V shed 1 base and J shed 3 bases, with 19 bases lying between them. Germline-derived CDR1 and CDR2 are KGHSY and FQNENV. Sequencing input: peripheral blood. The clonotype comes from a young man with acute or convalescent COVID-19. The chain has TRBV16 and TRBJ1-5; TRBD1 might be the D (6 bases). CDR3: CASSQLGSQGSVNQPQHF. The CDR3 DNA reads TGTGCCAGCAGCCAATTGGGTTCGCAGGGGTCAGTCAATCAGCCCCAGCATTTT.